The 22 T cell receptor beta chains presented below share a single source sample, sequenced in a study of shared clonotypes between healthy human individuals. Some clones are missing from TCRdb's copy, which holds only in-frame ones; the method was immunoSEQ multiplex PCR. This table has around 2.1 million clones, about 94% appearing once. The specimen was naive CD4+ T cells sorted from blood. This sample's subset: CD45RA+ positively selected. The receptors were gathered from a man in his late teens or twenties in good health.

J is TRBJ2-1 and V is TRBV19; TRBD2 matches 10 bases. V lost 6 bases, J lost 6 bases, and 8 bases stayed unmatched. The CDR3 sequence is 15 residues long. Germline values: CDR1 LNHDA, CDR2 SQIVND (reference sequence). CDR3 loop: CASRSLAGPGNEQFF. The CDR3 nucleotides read TGTGCCAGTAGATCACTAGCGGGACCTGGCAATGAGCAGTTCTTC.

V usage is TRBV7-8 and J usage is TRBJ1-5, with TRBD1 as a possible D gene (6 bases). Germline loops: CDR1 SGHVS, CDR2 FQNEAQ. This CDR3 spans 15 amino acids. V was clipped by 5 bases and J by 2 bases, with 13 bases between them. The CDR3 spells CASSPRGDGNQPQHF. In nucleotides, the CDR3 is TGTGCCAGCAGCCCTAGGGGGGATGGCAATCAGCCCCAGCATTTT.

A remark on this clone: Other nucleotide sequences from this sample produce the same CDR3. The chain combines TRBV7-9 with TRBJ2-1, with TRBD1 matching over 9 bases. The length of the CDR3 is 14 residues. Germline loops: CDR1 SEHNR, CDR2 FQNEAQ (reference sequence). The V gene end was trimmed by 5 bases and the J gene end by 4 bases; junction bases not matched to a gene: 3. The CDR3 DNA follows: TGTGCCAGCAGCCTGGACAGGGGATACAATGAGCAGTTCTTC. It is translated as CASSLDRGYNEQFF. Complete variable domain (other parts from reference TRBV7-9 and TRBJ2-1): DTGVSQNPRHKITKRGQNVTFRCDPISEHNRLYWYRQTLGQGPEFLTYFQNEAQLEKSRLLSDRFSAERPKGSFSTLEIQRTEQGDSAMYLCASSLDRGYNEQFFGPGTRLTVL.

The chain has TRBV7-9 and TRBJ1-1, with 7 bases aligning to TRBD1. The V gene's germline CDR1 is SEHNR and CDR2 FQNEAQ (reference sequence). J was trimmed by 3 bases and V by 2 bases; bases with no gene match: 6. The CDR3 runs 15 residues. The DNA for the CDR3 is TGTGCCAGCAGCTTATTTTTGGACAGGTACACTGAAGCTTTCTTT. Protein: CASSLFLDRYTEAFF. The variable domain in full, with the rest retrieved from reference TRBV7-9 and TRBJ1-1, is DTGVSQNPRHKITKRGQNVTFRCDPISEHNRLYWYRQTLGQGPEFLTYFQNEAQLEKSRLLSDRFSAERPKGSFSTLEIQRTEQGDSAMYLCASSLFLDRYTEAFFGQGTRLTVV.

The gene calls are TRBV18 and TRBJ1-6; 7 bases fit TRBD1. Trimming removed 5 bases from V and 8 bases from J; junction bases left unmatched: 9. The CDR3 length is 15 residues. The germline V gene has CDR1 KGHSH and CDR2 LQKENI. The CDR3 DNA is TGTGCCAGCTCAGAGGGGGCGGGGGTTTATTCACCCCTCCACTTT. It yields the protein CASSEGAGVYSPLHF.

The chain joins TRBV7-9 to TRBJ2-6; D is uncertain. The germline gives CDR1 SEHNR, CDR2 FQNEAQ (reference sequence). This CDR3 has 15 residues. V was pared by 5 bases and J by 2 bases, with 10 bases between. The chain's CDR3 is CASSPQEPGANVLTF. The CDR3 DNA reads TGTGCCAGCAGCCCCCAAGAACCTGGGGCCAACGTCCTGACTTTC.

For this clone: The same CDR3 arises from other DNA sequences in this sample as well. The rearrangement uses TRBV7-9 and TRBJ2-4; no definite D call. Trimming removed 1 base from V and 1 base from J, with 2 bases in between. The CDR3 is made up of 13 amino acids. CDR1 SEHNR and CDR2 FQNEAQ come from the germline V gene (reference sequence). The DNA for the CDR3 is TGTGCCAGCAGCTTAGGGGCCAAAAACATTCAGTACTTC. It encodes CASSLGAKNIQYF.

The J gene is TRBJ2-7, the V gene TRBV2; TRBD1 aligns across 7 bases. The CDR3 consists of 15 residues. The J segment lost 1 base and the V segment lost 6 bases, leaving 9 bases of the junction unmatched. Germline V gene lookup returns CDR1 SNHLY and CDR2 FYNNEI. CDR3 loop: CASRDPGGSSYEQYF. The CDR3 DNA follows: TGTGCCAGCAGGGACCCAGGGGGTAGTTCCTACGAGCAGTACTTC.

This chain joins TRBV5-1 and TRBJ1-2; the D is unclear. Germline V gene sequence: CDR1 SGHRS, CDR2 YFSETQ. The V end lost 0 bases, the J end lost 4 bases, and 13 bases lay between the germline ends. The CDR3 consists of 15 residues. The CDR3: CASSLEVGGLYGYTF. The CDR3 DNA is TGCGCCAGCAGCTTGGAGGTCGGAGGCCTCTATGGCTACACCTTC.

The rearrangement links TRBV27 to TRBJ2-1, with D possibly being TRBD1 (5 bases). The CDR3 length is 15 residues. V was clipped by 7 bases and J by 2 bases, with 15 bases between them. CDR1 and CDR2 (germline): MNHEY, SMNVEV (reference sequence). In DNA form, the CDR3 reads TGTGCCAGCAAGGGAAGCCAGGGTACCTACAATGAGCAGTTCTTC. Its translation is CASKGSQGTYNEQFF.

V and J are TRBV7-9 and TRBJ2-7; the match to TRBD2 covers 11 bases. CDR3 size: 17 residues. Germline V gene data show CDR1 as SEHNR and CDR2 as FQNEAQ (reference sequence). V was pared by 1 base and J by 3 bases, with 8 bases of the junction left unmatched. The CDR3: CASSLERLAGGLYEQYF. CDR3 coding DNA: TGTGCCAGCAGCTTAGAACGGCTAGCGGGAGGCCTCTACGAGCAGTACTTC.

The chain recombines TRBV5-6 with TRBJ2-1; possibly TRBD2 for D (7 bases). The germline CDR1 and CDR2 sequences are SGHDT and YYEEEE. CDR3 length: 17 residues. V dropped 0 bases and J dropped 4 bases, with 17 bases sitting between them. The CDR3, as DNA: TGTGCCAGCAGCTTGGACGTTGGCGGGGGCCCGTACAATGAGCAGTTCTTC. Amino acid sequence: CASSLDVGGGPYNEQFF.

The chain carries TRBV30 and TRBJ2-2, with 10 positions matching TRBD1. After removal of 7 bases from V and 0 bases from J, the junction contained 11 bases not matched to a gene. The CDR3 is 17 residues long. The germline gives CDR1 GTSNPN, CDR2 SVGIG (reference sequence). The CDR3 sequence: CALPTPGQGTNTGELFF. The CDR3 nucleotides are TGTGCCTTGCCAACTCCGGGACAGGGGACGAACACCGGGGAGCTGTTTTTT.

CDR3 protein: CASSDSVGWGTGELFF. CDR3 in DNA: TGTGCCAGCAGTGATTCAGTTGGATGGGGCACCGGGGAGCTGTTTTTT. The genes are TRBV6-1 and TRBJ2-2; D not resolved. The germline gives CDR1 MNHNS, CDR2 SASEGT. The CDR3 length is 16 residues. V lost 3 bases and J lost 4, with 15 bases in between.

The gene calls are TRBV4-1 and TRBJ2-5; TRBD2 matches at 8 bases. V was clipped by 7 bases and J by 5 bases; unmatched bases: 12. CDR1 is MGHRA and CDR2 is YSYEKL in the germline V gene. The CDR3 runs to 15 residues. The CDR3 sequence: CASKQRGTSFETQYF. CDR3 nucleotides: TGCGCCAGCAAACAGCGGGGGACCTCCTTCGAGACCCAGTACTTC.

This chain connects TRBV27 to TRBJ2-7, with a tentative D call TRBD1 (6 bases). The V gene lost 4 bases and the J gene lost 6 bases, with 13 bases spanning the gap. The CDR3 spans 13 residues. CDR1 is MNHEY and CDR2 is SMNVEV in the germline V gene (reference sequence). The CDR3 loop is CASSSEQGTEQYF. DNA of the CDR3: TGTGCCAGCAGTTCAGAACAGGGAACCGAGCAGTACTTC.

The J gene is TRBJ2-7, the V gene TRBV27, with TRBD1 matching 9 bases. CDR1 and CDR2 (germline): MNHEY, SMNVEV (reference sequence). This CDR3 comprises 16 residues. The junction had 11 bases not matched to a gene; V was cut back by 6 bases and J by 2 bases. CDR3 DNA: TGTGCCAGCAGCCCAGGGAACAGGGGGCTCGCCTACGAGCAGTACTTC. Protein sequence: CASSPGNRGLAYEQYF.

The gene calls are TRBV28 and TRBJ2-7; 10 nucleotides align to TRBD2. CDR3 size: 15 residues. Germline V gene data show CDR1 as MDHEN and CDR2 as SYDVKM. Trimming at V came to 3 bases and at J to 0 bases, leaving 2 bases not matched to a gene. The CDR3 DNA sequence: TGTGCCAGCAGTTTTAGCGGGGGGCCCTCCTACGAGCAGTACTTC. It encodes CASSFSGGPSYEQYF.

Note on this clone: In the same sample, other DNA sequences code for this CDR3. CDR3 loop: CASSLEGQGSGNTIYF. The CDR3, as DNA: TGCGCCAGCAGCTTGGAGGGACAGGGGTCTGGAAACACCATATATTTT. V gene TRBV5-1 combines with J gene TRBJ1-3, with 10 bases that match TRBD1. Germline values: CDR1 SGHRS, CDR2 YFSETQ. J lost 1 base, V lost 0 bases, and 1 base had no gene match. This CDR3 is 16 amino acids long.

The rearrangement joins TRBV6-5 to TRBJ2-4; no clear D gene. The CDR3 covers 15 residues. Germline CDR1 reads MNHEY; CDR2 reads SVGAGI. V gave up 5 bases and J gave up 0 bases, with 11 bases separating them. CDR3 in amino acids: CASSAGPGAKNIQYF. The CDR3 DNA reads TGTGCCAGCAGTGCCGGTCCAGGAGCCAAAAACATTCAGTACTTC.

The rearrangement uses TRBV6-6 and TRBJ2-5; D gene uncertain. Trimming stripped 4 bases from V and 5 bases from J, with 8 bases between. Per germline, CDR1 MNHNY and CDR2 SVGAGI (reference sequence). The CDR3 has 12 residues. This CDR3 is CASSLRVETQYF. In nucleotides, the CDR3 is TGTGCCAGCAGTTTAAGGGTCGAGACCCAGTACTTC.

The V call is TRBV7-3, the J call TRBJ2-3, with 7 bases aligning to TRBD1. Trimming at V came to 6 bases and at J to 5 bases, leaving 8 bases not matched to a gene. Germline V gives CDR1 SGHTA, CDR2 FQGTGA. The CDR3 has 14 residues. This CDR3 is CASSQGGAGDTQYF. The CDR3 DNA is TGTGCCAGCAGTCAAGGGGGCGCCGGAGATACGCAGTATTTT.